Following are 7 T cell receptor beta chains from one sample sequenced in a study of kidney transplant recipient with SARS-CoV-2 infection. From the reads, TCRdb called clonotypes with MiXCR, one entry per CDR3 protein. The sample lists about 250,000 distinct CDR3 sequences, under 30% seen once, with roughly 7.3% in the top ten. This specimen was a blood sample, taken at baseline and on day 111 from a kidney transplant recipient. The receptor set was obtained from a young adult male patient who had COVID-19 and was a kidney transplant recipient. The graft donor may account for some of the T cells.

Of note for this clonotype: Given a much more abundant clone one base away, this may be a read error. The CDR3 bases are TGTGCCTCCGAGACTAGCGTGACAGATACGCAGTATTTT. Encoded protein: CASETSVTDTQYF. The chain joins TRBV25-1 to TRBJ2-3; 8 bases match TRBD2. V shed 11 bases, J shed 3 bases, and the junction held 7 bases outside the gene matches. Germline CDR1 reads MGHDK; CDR2 reads SYGVNS. There are 13 residues in the CDR3.

In regard to this clonotype: A much larger clone differs by one base, so this may be a read error. The gene calls are TRBV3-1 and TRBJ1-2; no definite D call. Looked up from germline, CDR1 is LGHDT and CDR2 is YNNKEL (reference sequence). CDR3 size: 17 residues. CDR3 region: CTSSRRYTLRKTYGYTF. CDR3 nucleotides: TGTACCAGCAGCAGACGGTACACCCTTCGAAAGACCTATGGCTACACCTTC.

A note on this clonotype: A read error is possible here, since a much larger clone lies one base away. The chain couples TRBV27 to TRBJ2-4, with TRBD2 matching 12 bases. Near its end, the DNA agrees better with TRBJ2-7, so the J call may be wrong. This CDR3 has 18 residues. CDR1 MNHEY and CDR2 SMNVEV come from the germline V gene (reference sequence). CDR3 nucleotide sequence: TGTGCCAGCAGCCTAACGGCTAGCGGGAGGGACTTTTCCTACGAGCAGTACTTC. As protein: CASSLTASGRDFSYEQYF.

Many counts were recorded for this clonotype. The rearrangement links TRBV5-6 to TRBJ1-2; D is ambiguous. With 7 bases removed from V and 4 bases from J, the gap between germline ends came to 23 bases. CDR3 size: 16 residues. Germline V gene data show CDR1 as SGHDT and CDR2 as YYEEEE. DNA for the CDR3: TGTGCCAGCTGGAAGGGCAATAGTCGAAAGACCTATGGCTACACCTTC. Protein sequence: CASWKGNSRKTYGYTF.

In this sample, this clonotype turned up many times. The chain uses TRBV7-9 and TRBJ1-2, with D tentatively TRBD1 (6 bases). The CDR3 contains 13 residues. The germline V gene encodes CDR1 SEHNR and CDR2 FQNEAQ (reference sequence). V shed 1 base and J shed 7 bases, with 10 bases lying between them. CDR3: CASSLEGGLGYTF. The CDR3 nucleotides read TGTGCCAGCAGCTTAGAAGGGGGGCTTGGCTACACCTTC.

The rearrangement joins TRBV18 to TRBJ2-5, with 9 bases matching TRBD1. J was trimmed by 1 base and V by 8 bases; bases with no gene match: 2. The CDR3 length is 13 residues. Germline V gives CDR1 KGHSH, CDR2 LQKENI. The CDR3 DNA reads TGTGCCAGCGCGACAGGGGGCCAAGAGACCCAGTACTTC. Residues: CASATGGQETQYF.

The rearrangement uses TRBV12-3 or TRBV12-4 and TRBJ2-5; D gene uncertain. V was shortened by 3 bases and J by 1 base, with 9 bases between the two germline ends. The CDR3 length is 14 residues. This chain's CDR3 is CASSLIAIQETQYF. CDR3 in DNA: TGTGCCAGCAGTTTGATCGCTATCCAAGAGACCCAGTACTTC.